The TCR beta chain under discussion was sequenced for a study of blood T cell repertoires in COVID-19. Study summary: Samples representing acute and convalescent COVID-19 were sourced from the United States, Italy and Spain.

Trimming removed 0 bases at V and 8 bases at J, with 11 bases between. This CDR3 has 15 amino acids. Germline lookup yields CDR1 LNHDA and CDR2 SQIVND (reference sequence). Original analysis: The authors estimated nucleated cell counts from reference gene primer amplification. Assay used: immunoSEQ multiplex PCR; TCRdb lists only in-frame clones, some missing. The V and J calls and the clone size are those of that table, but D and trimming were determined from the DNA. The table has a few hundred thousand clones, around 84% seen once. Input material: peripheral blood. The chain recombines TRBV19 with TRBJ1-6; tentatively, D is TRBD1 (5 bases). The TCR was taken from a middle-aged woman who had recovered from COVID-19. The CDR3, as DNA: TGTGCCAGTAGTATAGATACGGACAAAGATTCACCCCTCCACTTT. Translation gives CASSIDTDKDSPLHF.